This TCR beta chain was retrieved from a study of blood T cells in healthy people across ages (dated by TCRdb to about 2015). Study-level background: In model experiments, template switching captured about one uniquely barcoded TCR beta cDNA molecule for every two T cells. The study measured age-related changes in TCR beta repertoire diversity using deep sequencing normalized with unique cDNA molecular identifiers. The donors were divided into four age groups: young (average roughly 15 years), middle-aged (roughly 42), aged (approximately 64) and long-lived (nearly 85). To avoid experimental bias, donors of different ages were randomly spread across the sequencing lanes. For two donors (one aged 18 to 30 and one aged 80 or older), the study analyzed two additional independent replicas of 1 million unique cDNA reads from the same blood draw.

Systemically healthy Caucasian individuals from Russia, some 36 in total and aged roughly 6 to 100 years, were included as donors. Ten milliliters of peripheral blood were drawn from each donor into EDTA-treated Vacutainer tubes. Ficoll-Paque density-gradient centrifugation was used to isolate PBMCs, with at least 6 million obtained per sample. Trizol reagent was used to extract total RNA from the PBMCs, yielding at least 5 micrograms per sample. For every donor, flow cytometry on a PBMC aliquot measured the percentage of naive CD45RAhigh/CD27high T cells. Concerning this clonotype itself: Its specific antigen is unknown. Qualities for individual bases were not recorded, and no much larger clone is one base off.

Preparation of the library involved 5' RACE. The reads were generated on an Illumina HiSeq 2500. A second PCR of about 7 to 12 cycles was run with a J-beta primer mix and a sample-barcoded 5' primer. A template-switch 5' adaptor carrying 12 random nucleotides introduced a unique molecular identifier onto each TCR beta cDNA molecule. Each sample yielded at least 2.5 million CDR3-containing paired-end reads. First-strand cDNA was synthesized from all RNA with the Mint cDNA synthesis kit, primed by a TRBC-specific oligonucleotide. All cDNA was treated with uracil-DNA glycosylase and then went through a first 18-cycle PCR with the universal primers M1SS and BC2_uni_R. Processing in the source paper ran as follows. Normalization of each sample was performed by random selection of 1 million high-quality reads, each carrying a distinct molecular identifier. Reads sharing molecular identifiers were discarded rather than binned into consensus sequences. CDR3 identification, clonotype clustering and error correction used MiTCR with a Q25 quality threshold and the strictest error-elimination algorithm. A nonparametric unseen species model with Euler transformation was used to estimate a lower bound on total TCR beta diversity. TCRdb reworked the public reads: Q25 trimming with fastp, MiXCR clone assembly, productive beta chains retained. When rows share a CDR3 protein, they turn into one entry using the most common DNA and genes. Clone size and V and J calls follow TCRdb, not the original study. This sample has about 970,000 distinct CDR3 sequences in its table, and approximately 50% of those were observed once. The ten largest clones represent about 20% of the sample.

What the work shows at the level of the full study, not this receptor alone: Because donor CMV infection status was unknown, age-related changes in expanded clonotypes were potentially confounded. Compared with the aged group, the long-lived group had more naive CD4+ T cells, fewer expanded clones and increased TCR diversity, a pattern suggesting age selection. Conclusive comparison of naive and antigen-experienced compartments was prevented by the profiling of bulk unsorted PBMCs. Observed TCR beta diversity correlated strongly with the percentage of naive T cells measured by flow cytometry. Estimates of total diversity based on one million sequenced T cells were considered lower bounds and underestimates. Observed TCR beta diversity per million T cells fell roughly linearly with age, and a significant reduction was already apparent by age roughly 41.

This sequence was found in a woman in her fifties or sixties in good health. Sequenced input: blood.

The CDR3 corresponds to CASSQDQGGGYEQYF. The base sequence is TGCGCCAGCAGCCAAGATCAGGGCGGGGGCTACGAGCAGTACTTC. The chain links TRBV4-3 with TRBJ2-7, with 7 bases matching TRBD2. Including cysteine and phenylalanine, the CDR3 has 15 amino acids. The retained sequence is limited to the CDR3, 45 bases, with the frame set at the first base. V has 0 bases trimmed and J has 3 bases trimmed; junction bases matching no gene number 5. As encoded in the germline V gene, CDR1 is LGHNA while CDR2 is YSLEER.